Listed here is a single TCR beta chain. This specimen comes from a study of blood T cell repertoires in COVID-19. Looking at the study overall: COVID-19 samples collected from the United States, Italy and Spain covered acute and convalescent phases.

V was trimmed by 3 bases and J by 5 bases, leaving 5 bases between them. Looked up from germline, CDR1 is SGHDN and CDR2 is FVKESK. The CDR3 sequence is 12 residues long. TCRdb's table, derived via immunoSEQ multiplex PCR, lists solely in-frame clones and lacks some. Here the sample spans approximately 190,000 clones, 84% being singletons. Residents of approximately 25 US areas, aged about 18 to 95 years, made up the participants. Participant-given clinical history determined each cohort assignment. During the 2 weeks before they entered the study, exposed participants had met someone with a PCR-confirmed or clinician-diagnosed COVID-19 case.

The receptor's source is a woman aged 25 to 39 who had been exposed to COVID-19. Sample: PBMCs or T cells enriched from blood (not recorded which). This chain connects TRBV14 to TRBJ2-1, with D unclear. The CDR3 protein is CASSHSDNEQFF. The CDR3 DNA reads TGTGCCAGCAGCCATTCGGACAATGAGCAGTTCTTC.